A single sample is the source of the 18 T cell receptor beta chains below, sequenced in a study of T cell changes during pregnancy in multiple sclerosis. Assay: immunoSEQ multiplex PCR; the TCRdb copy retains only in-frame clones and omits some. The table has tens of thousands of clones, roughly nine tenths seen once. Material: CD8+ T cells from peripheral blood mononuclear cells, obtained before pregnancy. The receptors shown here come from a female donor with multiple sclerosis, enrolled in a pregnancy study.

The chain has TRBV7-9 and TRBJ1-5; 8 bases map to TRBD1. V lost 5 bases to trimming and J lost 7 bases; unmatched junction nucleotides: 7. The CDR3 spans 14 residues. From germline, CDR1 is SEHNR and CDR2 FQNEAQ (reference sequence). DNA of the CDR3: TGTGCCAGCAGCGTCGACAGGGGAGGACAGCCCCAGCATTTT. Its protein is CASSVDRGGQPQHF.

V and J are TRBV6-1 and TRBJ2-5; D not certain. The end of the DNA fits TRBJ2-7 better, so the J call may be wrong. This CDR3 region has 15 residues. Germline V gene sequence: CDR1 MNHNS, CDR2 SASEGT. The CDR3, as DNA: TGTGCCAGCAGTGCCGAGACATACAACCCCTACGAGCAGTACTTC. It specifies CASSAETYNPYEQYF.

V is TRBV19 and J is TRBJ2-1; 8 positions agree with TRBD2. With 5 bases clipped from V and 3 bases from J, the junction kept 9 bases outside the gene matches. Germline V gene lookup returns CDR1 LNHDA and CDR2 SQIVND (reference sequence). This CDR3 comprises 16 residues. The DNA for the CDR3 is TGTGCCAGTAGTGGCATTCGGGGGGGGATCTACAATGAGCAGTTCTTC. It codes for CASSGIRGGIYNEQFF.

The chain has TRBV11-2 and TRBJ1-4; 8 bases agree with TRBD1. This CDR3 contains 17 residues. Germline CDR1 and CDR2: SGHAT and FQNNGV. With V trimmed by 5 bases and J by 3 bases, 11 bases remained unmatched. In nucleotides, the CDR3 is TGTGCCAGCAGCGTCCGGACAGGGATTATAGCTAATGAAAAACTGTTTTTT. This translates into CASSVRTGIIANEKLFF.

V gene TRBV6-5 combines with J gene TRBJ2-7; D may be TRBD1 (5 bases). Germline V gene data show CDR1 as MNHEY and CDR2 as SVGAGI. Deletions cut 5 bases from V and 2 bases from J, with 13 bases between. This CDR3 spans 14 amino acids. Written as DNA, the CDR3 is TGTGCCAGCAGTCCCCCGACAGACACCTACGAGCAGTACTTC. This translates into CASSPPTDTYEQYF.

The chain combines TRBV6-1 with TRBJ2-7; 9 positions match TRBD1. Germline V gives CDR1 MNHNS, CDR2 SASEGT. CDR3 length: 14 residues. V shed 3 bases and J 4 bases; nucleotides not matched to a gene: 4. The CDR3 sequence: CASSDPGQGYEQYF. The CDR3 nucleotides read TGTGCCAGCAGTGACCCGGGACAGGGTTACGAGCAGTACTTC.

The rearrangement uses TRBV7-8 and TRBJ2-7, with 8 nucleotides matching TRBD1. The CDR3 totals 17 residues. J gave up 7 bases and V 5 bases, and 19 bases lay outside the gene matches. Germline loops: CDR1 SGHVS, CDR2 FQNEAQ. For the CDR3, the DNA is TGTGCCAGCAGCCGCTCTAGACAGGGGCTGGCTACAGAGGAGCAGTACTTC. Its translation: CASSRSRQGLATEEQYF.

This clone was counted between two and nine times. The V gene is TRBV4-1, the J gene TRBJ1-1; tentative D call: TRBD1 (6 bases). Trimming shortened V by 4 bases and J by 3 bases, and 12 bases separated the two germline ends. The germline gives CDR1 MGHRA, CDR2 YSYEKL. CDR3 size: 14 residues. In DNA form, the CDR3 reads TGCGCCAGCAGCCCTTCCCAGGGGTACACTGAAGCTTTCTTT. Its protein product is CASSPSQGYTEAFF.

This clone was seen a single time. The chain links TRBV4-3 to TRBJ2-5, with TRBD2 matching 8 bases. Germline V gives CDR1 LGHNA, CDR2 YSLEER. This CDR3 is built from 15 residues. Trimming at V came to 0 bases and at J to 5 bases, leaving 5 bases not matched to a gene. CDR3 coding DNA: TGCGCCAGCAGCCAAGACGGGGGGGTTCGGGAGACCCAGTACTTC. This gives the protein CASSQDGGVRETQYF.

The chain employs TRBV9 and TRBJ1-2; TRBD1 is a possible D gene (5 bases). Per the germline V gene, CDR1 is SGDLS and CDR2 is YYNGEE. The CDR3 contains 13 residues. V lost 8 bases and J 2 bases, leaving 13 bases between the germline ends. For the CDR3, the DNA is TGTGCCAGTTCTCCGGGGGGGAACTATGGCTACACCTTC. As protein: CASSPGGNYGYTF.

The chain is built from TRBV9 and TRBJ2-2; no firm D call. CDR3 size: 12 residues. CDR1 is SGDLS and CDR2 is YYNGEE in the germline V gene. Trimming pared 4 bases from V and 6 bases from J, leaving 7 bases between. CDR3 nucleotides: TGTGCCAGCAGCCCCGTTGCCGGGGAGCTGTTTTTT. Translation gives CASSPVAGELFF.

This clone was seen just once. The genes are TRBV20-1 and TRBJ1-1, with unresolved D. CDR1 is DFQATT and CDR2 is SNEGSKA in the germline V gene (reference sequence). The CDR3 extends over 10 amino acids. CDR3 region: CGQMNTEAFF. In nucleotides, the CDR3 is TGCGGGCAGATGAACACTGAAGCTTTCTTT.

This clone was seen only a few times. This rearrangement joins TRBV29-1 to TRBJ1-1, with TRBD1 matching 10 bases. The CDR3 sequence is 14 residues long. Germline-derived CDR1 and CDR2 are SQVTM and ANQGSEA. The ends lost 6 bases at V and 5 bases at J; junction bases unmatched: 9. CDR3 protein: CSVYDRDRGTEAFF. CDR3 coding DNA: TGCAGCGTATATGACCGGGACAGGGGAACTGAAGCTTTCTTT. Supplemented by reference TRBV29-1 and TRBJ1-1, the full variable domain reads SAVISQKPSRDICQRGTSLTIQCQVDSQVTMMFWYRQQPGQSLTLIATANQGSEATYESGFVIDKFPISRPNLTFSTLTVSNMSPEDSSIYLCSVYDRDRGTEAFFGQGTRLTVV.

The chain uses TRBV14 and TRBJ2-7; 12 bases map to TRBD1. Germline V lookup: CDR1 SGHDN, CDR2 FVKESK. CDR3 length equals 14 residues. The V segment lost 4 bases and the J segment 6 bases; nucleotides outside the gene matches: 4. CDR3 sequence: CASSLGTGGFEQYF. Here the CDR3 DNA reads TGTGCCAGCAGCCTTGGGACAGGGGGCTTCGAGCAGTACTTC. Using reference TRBV14 and TRBJ2-7 for the parts outside the CDR3, the full variable domain is EAGVTQFPSHSVIEKGQTVTLRCDPISGHDNLYWYRRVMGKEIKFLLHFVKESKQDESGMPNNRFLAERTGGTYSTLKVQPAELEDSGVYFCASSLGTGGFEQYFGPGTRLTVT.

The chain carries TRBV16 and TRBJ2-7; maybe TRBD1 (5 bases). This CDR3 region has 12 residues. The germline V gene has CDR1 KGHSY and CDR2 FQNENV. V was clipped by 1 base and J by 5 bases, with 6 bases between them. The CDR3 here is CASSQYRNEQYF. The CDR3 nucleotides are TGTGCCAGCAGCCAATACAGGAACGAGCAGTACTTC.

This chain uses TRBV7-2 with TRBJ2-7; TRBD1 aligns across 7 bases. Germline V gives CDR1 SGHTA, CDR2 FQGNSA. V lost 1 base to trimming and J lost 4 bases; unmatched junction nucleotides: 7. CDR3 length: 15 residues. The CDR3 DNA reads as TGTGCCAGCAGCTTAGTCGAGACAGGGAAGTACGAGCAGTACTTC. Protein: CASSLVETGKYEQYF.

This chain connects TRBV27 to TRBJ2-7; 10 bases are shared with TRBD1. Germline trimming cut 5 bases from V and 5 bases from J; bases unmatched to any gene: 9. This CDR3 is built from 15 residues. The germline V gene has CDR1 MNHEY and CDR2 SMNVEV (reference sequence). In DNA, the CDR3 is TGTGCCAGCAGTGCGACCTGGGACAGGGGCCACGAGCAGTACTTC. It yields the protein CASSATWDRGHEQYF.

This chain uses TRBV28 with TRBJ1-2; maybe TRBD1 (6 bases). V shed 5 bases and J shed 4 bases, with 17 bases lying between them. Per the germline V gene, CDR1 is MDHEN and CDR2 is SYDVKM. This CDR3 is built from 15 residues. CDR3 amino acids: CASSPQGRPRYGYTF. DNA of the CDR3: TGTGCCAGCAGTCCACAGGGACGGCCCCGCTATGGCTACACCTTC.